A single sample is the source of the 9 T cell receptor beta chains below, sequenced in a study of beta chain features in type 1 diabetes. cDNA synthesis used the whole RNA isolate, giving expressed TCRB sequences. Clones were sequenced by immunoSEQ multiplex PCR, and TCRdb holds only the in-frame ones, with some missing. The sample lists tens of thousands of clones, around a third occurring once. The sequenced sample was stem cell memory CD4+ T cells from blood. The receptors come from a woman between 18 and 30 years old in good health.

This clone was observed a few times. This sequence joins TRBV4-1 and TRBJ1-2; D might be TRBD1 (5 bases). V was shortened by 3 bases and J by 6 bases, with 11 bases between the two germline ends. The CDR3 covers 13 residues. Per germline, CDR1 MGHRA and CDR2 YSYEKL. DNA of the CDR3: TGCGCCAGCAGCCATGGGGGGGGGAATGGCTACACCTTC. Residues: CASSHGGGNGYTF.

The chain has TRBV5-4 and TRBJ1-2, with TRBD1 matching 12 bases. The CDR3 loop spans 16 amino acids. V lost 3 bases, J lost 8 bases, and 11 bases stayed unmatched. Germline lookup yields CDR1 SGHNT and CDR2 YYREEE (reference sequence). Here the CDR3 reads CASSSEPGTGGFGYTF. The CDR3 region has the DNA TGTGCCAGCAGCTCAGAACCCGGGACAGGGGGCTTCGGCTACACCTTC.

This clone was seen only a few times. J is TRBJ1-3 and V is TRBV20-1; the D is unclear. The ends were cut back, 6 bases at V and 4 bases at J, with 7 bases in the middle. CDR1 and CDR2 (germline): DFQATT, SNEGSKA (reference sequence). This CDR3 contains 11 residues. This CDR3 is CSAEEGNTIYF. CDR3 nucleotides: TGCAGTGCGGAGGAGGGAAACACCATATATTTT.

This clone was observed a handful of times. The rearrangement uses TRBV5-1 and TRBJ2-3; the D gene is possibly TRBD2 (7 bases). The CDR3 covers 14 residues. V was clipped by 3 bases and J by 1 base, with 9 bases between them. Germline values: CDR1 SGHRS, CDR2 YFSETQ. For the CDR3, the DNA is TGCGCCAGCAGCTGGGGGGGGCGCACAGATACGCAGTATTTT. It yields the protein CASSWGGRTDTQYF.

On this clone: The same CDR3 also results from other DNA sequences found in this sample. V is TRBV6-1 and J is TRBJ2-3; D gene ambiguous. V was pared by 2 bases and J by 1 base, with 7 bases between. CDR1 is MNHNS and CDR2 is SASEGT in the germline V gene. The CDR3 covers 14 residues. The CDR3: CASSERLGTDTQYF. Written as DNA, the CDR3 is TGTGCCAGCAGTGAACGGTTGGGCACAGATACGCAGTATTTT.

This chain connects TRBV5-4 to TRBJ2-1, with 8 positions matching TRBD2. J gave up 3 bases and V 3 bases, and 2 bases lay outside the gene matches. Looked up from germline, CDR1 is SGHNT and CDR2 is YYREEE (reference sequence). This CDR3 spans 14 amino acids. In nucleotides, the CDR3 is TGTGCCAGCAGCTGGGGGACTAGCTACAATGAGCAGTTCTTC. Residues: CASSWGTSYNEQFF.

J is TRBJ2-1 and V is TRBV12-5; maybe TRBD1 (6 bases). CDR1 and CDR2 from the germline V gene are LGHNT and FRNRAP. V gave up 5 bases and J gave up 7 bases, with 24 bases separating them. CDR3 size: 17 residues. CDR3 in amino acids: CASGPPKGREGQNEQFF. CDR3 in DNA: TGTGCTAGTGGTCCCCCCAAGGGGAGAGAGGGACAAAATGAGCAGTTCTTC.

This CDR3 reads CASSWWRYEQFF. In nucleotides, the CDR3 is TGTGCCAGCAGCTGGTGGAGATATGAGCAGTTCTTC. V and J are TRBV7-8 and TRBJ2-1; D remains unclear. V lost 4 bases and J lost 8, with 9 bases in between. From germline, CDR1 is SGHVS and CDR2 FQNEAQ. This CDR3 spans 12 amino acids.

The chain combines TRBV4-2 with TRBJ2-1, with no clear D. Germline-derived CDR1 and CDR2 are LGHNA and YNFKEQ. The ends were cut back, 0 bases at V and 9 bases at J, with 6 bases in the middle. This CDR3 is 12 amino acids long. The CDR3 loop reads CASSQEAGEQFF. The DNA of the CDR3 is TGTGCCAGCAGCCAAGAAGCAGGTGAGCAGTTCTTC.